This entry features one TCR delta chain sequence. The protein TCRdb lists belongs to a much larger clone and differs from this DNA's translation at residue 13, which points to a read error; the protein shown is made from the DNA. CDR3 length: 14 amino acids. Germline V gene data show CDR1 as GEAIGNYY and CDR2 as EKD. The data were taken from a study of DNA immune sequencing with unique molecular identifiers. All 8 TRDV and 4 TRDJ genes were targeted in 32-plex amplification of genomic DNA. A 12-nucleotide UMI was added during around 3 barcoding PCR cycles before adapter PCR. TCRdb re-processed the multiplex PCR reads via CATT. The table records roughly 5,200 delta-chain clones, approximately 11% of them present only once.

The receptor was derived from a human donor in good health. Sequencing input: gamma-delta T cells enriched from blood buffy coat, or unenriched PBMCs (not recorded which). This chain links TRDV2 with TRDJ1, with unresolved D. CDR3 in amino acids: CACDTVALPDKLTF. In nucleotides, the CDR3 is TGTGCCTGTGACACCGTCGCGCTACCCGATAAACTCACCTTT.